This T cell receptor (beta chain) was sequenced during a study of identical twins. Findings and caveats of the study: The models systematically underestimated how much out-of-frame TCR alpha was shared in monozygotic twins. It was cross-sectional statistical analysis, not following the same donors, that the conclusions relied on.

Trimming cost V 0 bases and J 4 bases, with 7 bases left between them. CDR1 and CDR2 from the germline V gene are LNHDA and SQIVND (reference sequence). The CDR3 runs 14 residues. MiXCR was run by TCRdb on the 5' RACE reads, yielding one entry per CDR3 protein. The table has around 140,000 distinct CDR3 sequences, roughly 3.2% seen once. Remarks on this clonotype: Its target is unknown.

This chain connects TRBV19 to TRBJ2-1; no reliable D call. Sequenced: memory T cells sorted from blood. The TCR was taken from a man aged 18-30 years in good health. CDR3 sequence: CASSIDFGYNEQFF. The CDR3 region has the DNA TGTGCCAGTAGTATAGATTTTGGGTACAATGAGCAGTTCTTC. The whole variable domain, filled in from reference TRBV19 and TRBJ2-1, reads DGGITQSPKYLFRKEGQNVTLSCEQNLNHDAMYWYRQDPGQGLRLIYYSQIVNDFQKGDIAEGYSVSREKKESFPLTVTSAQKNPTAFYLCASSIDFGYNEQFFGPGTRLTVL.